By share of the sample, the clone carrying this T cell receptor (beta chain) is medium-sized. Its antigen is unidentified. TCR beta CDR3 was amplified by multiplex PCR, first round 10 to 11 cycles, 32 V and 13 J primers. Via MiXCR, TCRdb re-called the multiplex PCR reads, giving one row per CDR3 protein. The sample holds 2,500 to 3,500 distinct CDR3 sequences, 20% to 25% seen once. Bulk tumor genomic DNA was the template, and each sample received approximately 0.65 ug. Multiple biopsies spaced far apart were taken from each primary tumor during surgery. Newly diagnosed with untreated non-small cell lung cancer, the patients underwent curative surgery. This sample was included in a study of immune heterogeneity within non-small cell lung tumors. Study-wide points: Individual patients' high-frequency T-cell receptor beta clonotypes were largely distinct from one another.

The germline gives CDR1 GTSNPN, CDR2 SVGIG (reference sequence). The CDR3 has 14 amino acids. V lost 0 bases and J lost 2, with 11 bases in between. Material: lung tumor tissue. The sequence was obtained from a man aged 60 to 75 with non-small cell lung cancer. The rearrangement joins TRBV30 to TRBJ2-7; D possibly corresponds to TRBD1 (5 bases). The CDR3 loop reads CAWSVTREAYEQYF. The CDR3 nucleotides read TGTGCCTGGAGTGTAACCAGGGAAGCCTACGAGCAGTACTTC.